Listed below are T cell receptor beta chains from one sample, sequenced in a study of cytomegalovirus exposure and HLA in healthy donors. This table comes from immunoSEQ multiplex PCR, and its TCRdb copy is limited to in-frame clones, with some not included. The repertoire includes under 200,000 clones, 79% of them detected once, and approximately 2% sits in the top ten. Sequencing was performed on PBMCs. These TCRs come from a man in his forties in good health and CMV-seronegative. Both conserved end residues are part of each CDR3. The D gene is left open where the match is weak. Clone size is not always given. Where it is, it says once, few, many or a class for expanded clones.

J: TRBJ2-2; D: -; size: few; V: TRBV28; CDR3: CASSSPPGAGELFF; DNA: TGTGCCAGCAGTTCCCCCCCCGGTGCCGGGGAGCTGTTTTTT
J: TRBJ1-2; D: -; size: -; V: TRBV29-1; CDR3: CSGTGDYGYTF; DNA: TGCAGCGGGACCGGGGACTATGGCTACACCTTC
J: TRBJ1-3; D: -; size: -; V: TRBV5-1; CDR3: CASSERRGGTIYF; DNA: TGCGCCAGCAGCGAACGACGCGGAGGCACCATATATTTT
J: TRBJ2-4; D: -; size: -; V: TRBV5-1; CDR3: CASSPRTSEGIQYF; DNA: TGCGCCAGCAGCCCGCGGACCTCGGAGGGCATTCAGTACTTC
J: TRBJ2-5; D: -; size: -; V: TRBV19; CDR3: CASSIGPEQETQYF; DNA: TGTGCCAGTAGTATCGGTCCCGAACAAGAGACCCAGTACTTC
J: TRBJ2-5; D: TRBD2; size: few; V: TRBV5-1; CDR3: CASSSGQGILAGGILEETQYF; DNA: TGCGCCAGCAGCTCGGGACAGGGAATACTAGCGGGAGGGATTTTAGAAGAGACCCAGTACTTC
J: TRBJ2-5; D: -; size: -; V: TRBV7-2; CDR3: CASSLGGKRTQYF; DNA: TGTGCCAGCAGCTTAGGGGGCAAAAGGACCCAGTACTTC
J: TRBJ2-5; D: -; size: -; V: TRBV5-4; CDR3: CASSLGGLETQYF; DNA: TGTGCCAGCAGCTTGGGAGGATTGGAGACCCAGTACTTC
J: TRBJ2-7; D: TRBD2; size: -; V: TRBV29-1; CDR3: CSVRGGLDSGRIYEQYF; DNA: TGCAGCGTCAGGGGGGGGCTGGATAGCGGGAGAATCTACGAGCAGTACTTC
J: TRBJ2-3; D: TRBD2; size: few; V: TRBV7-9; CDR3: CASSFPPAGGRDTQYF; DNA: TGTGCCAGCAGCTTCCCCCCCGCGGGAGGGAGAGATACGCAGTATTTT
J: TRBJ2-7; D: TRBD1; size: -; V: TRBV7-9; CDR3: CSSSRSGQGLYEQYF; DNA: TGTTCCAGCAGCCGGTCGGGACAGGGGTTATACGAGCAGTACTTC
J: TRBJ1-1; D: -; size: -; V: TRBV7-2; CDR3: CASSLQTGLNTEAFF; DNA: TGTGCCAGCAGCTTACAGACAGGACTGAACACTGAAGCTTTCTTT
J: TRBJ2-7; D: -; size: -; V: TRBV11-1; CDR3: CATRGKVSYEQYF; DNA: TGTGCCACTAGAGGGAAGGTATCCTACGAGCAGTACTTC
J: TRBJ1-2; D: TRBD1; size: once; V: TRBV19; CDR3: CASSIPSRQGGYTF; DNA: TGTGCCAGTAGTATCCCATCCAGACAGGGTGGCTACACCTTC
J: TRBJ1-1; D: TRBD1; size: -; V: TRBV10-3; CDR3: CAIRTGEEAFF; DNA: TGTGCCATCAGGACAGGGGAAGAAGCTTTCTTT
J: TRBJ2-1; D: TRBD1; size: -; V: TRBV9; CDR3: CASSVTGGRAYNEQFF; DNA: TGTGCCAGCAGCGTCACAGGGGGAAGAGCCTACAATGAGCAGTTCTTC
J: TRBJ2-7; D: -; size: once; V: TRBV15; CDR3: CATSRDLRYEQYF; DNA: TGTGCCACCAGCAGAGATCTCCGCTACGAGCAGTACTTC
J: TRBJ2-5; D: TRBD1; size: -; V: TRBV2; CDR3: CASSEGTGKETQYF; DNA: TGTGCCAGCAGTGAAGGGACAGGGAAAGAGACCCAGTACTTC
J: TRBJ2-3; D: -; size: -; V: TRBV28; CDR3: CASSLGGATDTQYF; DNA: TGTGCCAGCAGTTTAGGAGGGGCTACAGATACGCAGTATTTT
J: TRBJ1-5; D: -; size: -; V: TRBV6-4; CDR3: CASSVGSNQPQHF; DNA: TGTGCCAGCAGTGTCGGGAGCAATCAGCCCCAGCATTTT
J: TRBJ2-2; D: -; size: -; V: TRBV4-3; CDR3: CASSQEGVGELFF; DNA: TGCGCCAGCAGCCAAGAAGGGGTCGGGGAGCTGTTTTTT
J: TRBJ2-1; D: TRBD2; size: -; V: TRBV6-4; CDR3: CASRRGTTNYNEQFF; DNA: TGTGCCAGCAGACGGGGGACTACAAACTACAATGAGCAGTTCTTC
J: TRBJ2-7; D: TRBD2; size: -; V: TRBV7-9; CDR3: CASSRRTVTSGRLGYEQYF; DNA: TGTGCCAGCAGCCGCCGGACAGTTACTAGCGGGAGGCTGGGTTACGAGCAGTACTTC
J: TRBJ2-3; D: TRBD2; size: once; V: TRBV7-2; CDR3: CASSLGGGPGTDTQYF; DNA: TGTGCCAGCAGCTTAGGGGGAGGGCCGGGCACAGATACGCAGTATTTT
J: TRBJ1-6; D: -; size: -; V: TRBV5-1; CDR3: CASSLVGEFPLHF; DNA: TGCGCCAGCAGCTTGGTAGGGGAATTCCCCCTCCACTTT
J: TRBJ2-7; D: TRBD2; size: -; V: TRBV7-9; CDR3: CASSPKLAGVGEQYF; DNA: TGTGCCAGCAGCCCCAAACTAGCGGGAGTGGGCGAGCAGTACTTC
J: TRBJ2-3; D: TRBD2; size: -; V: TRBV29-1; CDR3: CSASGRDTDTQYF; DNA: TGCAGCGCGAGCGGGAGGGACACAGATACGCAGTATTTT
J: TRBJ2-4; D: TRBD2; size: -; V: TRBV18; CDR3: CASSPRRTSGSHENIQYF; DNA: TGTGCCAGCTCCCCCCGACGGACTAGCGGGAGCCACGAAAACATTCAGTACTTC
J: TRBJ2-1; D: TRBD2; size: -; V: TRBV5-1; CDR3: CASSLVLAGNNEQFF; DNA: TGCGCCAGCAGCTTGGTTCTAGCGGGAAACAATGAGCAGTTCTTC
J: TRBJ2-7; D: TRBD1; size: -; V: TRBV6-1; CDR3: CASSEDRGRLEQYF; DNA: TGTGCCAGCAGTGAGGACAGGGGGCGTCTCGAGCAGTACTTC
J: TRBJ2-2; D: -; size: -; V: TRBV7-9; CDR3: CASGYRQAISGELFF; DNA: TGTGCCAGCGGATACCGACAGGCGATCTCCGGGGAGCTGTTTTTT
J: TRBJ1-1; D: -; size: few; V: TRBV6-6; CDR3: CASALGGSQAFF; DNA: TGTGCCAGCGCCCTGGGGGGGAGTCAAGCTTTCTTT
J: TRBJ1-6; D: -; size: -; V: TRBV5-1; CDR3: CASSYTRGYNSPLHF; DNA: TGCGCCAGCAGCTACACCCGGGGCTATAATTCACCCCTCCACTTT
J: TRBJ2-7; D: -; size: -; V: TRBV29-1; CDR3: CSVSEGPINEQYF; DNA: TGCAGCGTTTCGGAGGGCCCGATAAACGAGCAGTACTTC
J: TRBJ2-2; D: -; size: -; V: TRBV4-3; CDR3: CASQRGVGNTGELFF; DNA: TGCGCCAGTCAACGGGGTGTTGGGAACACCGGGGAGCTGTTTTTT
J: TRBJ2-1; D: TRBD2; size: -; V: TRBV27; CDR3: CASSSRAGRNEQFF; DNA: TGTGCCAGCAGTTCGAGGGCCGGGAGGAATGAGCAGTTCTTC
J: TRBJ1-4; D: -; size: -; V: TRBV5-1; CDR3: CASSLFAGREEKLFF; DNA: TGCGCCAGCAGCTTGTTTGCAGGGAGGGAGGAAAAACTGTTTTTT
J: TRBJ2-1; D: TRBD2; size: -; V: TRBV10-3; CDR3: CAISVGLAGAEQFF; DNA: TGTGCCATCAGTGTAGGACTAGCGGGGGCTGAGCAGTTCTTC
J: TRBJ2-7; D: -; size: -; V: TRBV19; CDR3: CASSARRYSYEQYF; DNA: TGTGCCAGTAGTGCGAGGCGGTACTCCTACGAGCAGTACTTC
J: TRBJ2-2; D: TRBD2; size: few; V: TRBV6-5; CDR3: CASSQGLAGAGELFF; DNA: TGTGCCAGCAGCCAGGGACTAGCGGGAGCCGGGGAGCTGTTTTTT
J: TRBJ2-3; D: TRBD2; size: -; V: TRBV5-6; CDR3: CASRRPGLAGDSRDTQYF; DNA: TGTGCCAGCAGACGCCCGGGACTAGCGGGAGATTCGAGAGATACGCAGTATTTT
J: TRBJ1-1; D: -; size: -; V: TRBV6-6; CDR3: CASSGTDRNTEAFF; DNA: TGTGCCAGCAGCGGTACGGACAGAAACACTGAAGCTTTCTTT
J: TRBJ2-7; D: -; size: few; V: TRBV6-1; CDR3: CASNGAGAYEQYF; DNA: TGTGCCAGCAATGGGGCAGGCGCCTACGAGCAGTACTTC
J: TRBJ1-3; D: -; size: -; V: TRBV5-1; CDR3: CASRSTLAGNTIYF; DNA: TGCGCCAGTCGATCCACCCTAGCTGGAAACACCATATATTTT
J: TRBJ1-6; D: -; size: -; V: TRBV28; CDR3: CASSLRRTDSPLHF; DNA: TGTGCCAGCAGTTTAAGGCGCACAGATTCACCCCTCCACTTT
J: TRBJ2-3; D: -; size: -; V: TRBV7-8; CDR3: CASSLAAGRDTQYF; DNA: TGTGCCAGCAGCTTAGCCGCGGGAAGAGATACGCAGTATTTT
J: TRBJ2-3; D: -; size: few; V: TRBV5-1; CDR3: CASSRSLEGRADTQYF; DNA: TGCGCCAGCAGCCGATCACTGGAGGGCCGCGCAGATACGCAGTATTTT